The T cell receptor (beta chain) under discussion was sequenced for a study of identical twins. A single record per CDR3 protein comes from TCRdb applying MiXCR to the 5' RACE reads. The table shows 200,000 to 250,000 distinct CDR3 sequences, with roughly 7.1% occurring only once. The germline CDR1 and CDR2 sequences are SGHTS and YDEGEE. The trim removed 2 bases at V and 5 bases at J, leaving 10 bases unmatched. The CDR3 is made up of 16 amino acids. This same sample was also taken into another study, of T cells expressing NK-cell markers. That paper notes: CD3+CD56+NKG2C+, CD3+CD56+NKG2C- and CD3+CD56-NKG2C+ T cells, once sorted, supplied the TCR beta repertoires. Anti-gamma-delta TCR antibody use in several experiments restricted sorting to alpha-beta TCR T cells. A few donors likewise had their CD3+CD56-NKG2C+ fraction led by these clonotypes. Expanded NKG2C+ T cell clones were not confirmed as HCMV-specific.

The chain is built from TRBV5-8 and TRBJ1-5; 7 nucleotides match TRBD1. The sample was CD8+ T cells sorted from blood. The sequence came from a young woman in good health. CDR3 in DNA: TGTGCCAGCAGCTTCTTACAGAAACAGGGGCATCAGCCCCAGCATTTT. Its translation: CASSFLQKQGHQPQHF.